This T cell receptor (beta chain) was found in a study of preoperative IRX-2 immunotherapy in early breast cancer. Sequencing used immunoSEQ multiplex PCR; TCRdb keeps in-frame clones, though not all of them. The table records roughly 30,000 clones, 70% to 85% of them present only once. This sample's treatment: preoperative locoregional IRX-2 cytokine immunotherapy. Samples came from a phase Ib trial of preoperative locoregional IRX-2 cytokine immunotherapy. The receptor's source is a human donor with breast cancer. The sample was gathered from a patient treated with IRX-2 immunotherapy.

The CDR3 region is CASSPPAGRDTEAFF. CDR3 bases: TGTGCCAGCAGCCCCCCTGCGGGGAGAGACACTGAAGCTTTCTTT. The chain joins TRBV7-4 to TRBJ1-1; no firm D call. This CDR3 comprises 15 residues. CDR1 is SGHVT, CDR2 SQSDAQ, per germline. V dropped 5 bases and J dropped 3 bases, with 16 bases sitting between them.